This T cell receptor (beta chain) was retrieved from a study of blood T cell repertoires in COVID-19. Study details: The analysed material was cDNA or gDNA that came from T cells, B-cell-depleted T cells, or PBMCs.

This clone occurred a few times. Sequencing was performed with immunoSEQ multiplex PCR; in TCRdb, only in-frame clones are kept and a portion is missing. The data contain around 99,000 clones, about four fifths of them singletons. Germline CDR1 and CDR2: LNHNV and YYDKDF (reference sequence). This CDR3 region has 15 residues. Trimming took 0 bases from V and 4 from J, leaving 12 bases between them. The TCR was taken from a woman aged 80 or older with active or convalescent COVID-19. Sequencing was carried out using peripheral blood. The chain couples TRBV15 to TRBJ1-1; tentative D call: TRBD1 (5 bases). The CDR3 spells CATSRDARAPTEAFF. In nucleotides, the CDR3 is TGTGCCACCAGCAGAGATGCCAGGGCGCCCACTGAAGCTTTCTTT.